These 10 T cell receptor beta chains were sequenced from one sample in a study of blood T cell repertoires in COVID-19. Using immunoSEQ multiplex PCR, the repertoire was profiled, and TCRdb retains in-frame clones only, with some absent. The sample lists under 200,000 clones; roughly 84% were seen once. The specimen was peripheral blood. The origin of the receptors is a human donor in a cohort sampled during active COVID-19.

The V and J genes are TRBV18 and TRBJ1-1; TRBD1 might be the D (5 bases). V was pared by 0 bases and J by 7 bases, with 12 bases between. There are 14 residues in the CDR3. Per the germline V gene, CDR1 is KGHSH and CDR2 is LQKENI. CDR3 sequence: CASSPPGGDVEAFF. The CDR3 nucleotides read TGTGCCAGCTCACCACCGGGAGGGGATGTTGAAGCTTTCTTT. The full variable domain, rest sourced from reference TRBV18 and TRBJ1-1, is NAGVMQNPRHLVRRRGQEARLRCSPMKGHSHVYWYRQLPEEGLKFMVYLQKENIIDESGMPKERFSAEFPKEGPSILRIQQVVRGDSAAYFCASSPPGGDVEAFFGQGTRLTVV.

The rearrangement links TRBV3-1 (or the pseudogene TRBV3-2) to TRBJ2-5; D is uncertain. Deletions cut 2 bases from V and 0 bases from J, with 7 bases between. The germline CDR1 and CDR2 sequences are LGHDT and YNNKEL (reference sequence). The CDR3 covers 14 residues. The CDR3 reads CASSQRPDQETQYF. The CDR3 coding sequence is TGTGCCAGCAGCCAACGCCCGGACCAAGAGACCCAGTACTTC.

The sample holds one count of this clone. The chain has TRBV28 and TRBJ2-5, with 8 bases lining up with TRBD1. The J segment lost 5 bases and the V segment lost 6 bases, leaving 2 bases of the junction unmatched. CDR3 length: 12 residues. Germline V gene sequence: CDR1 MDHEN, CDR2 SYDVKM. The CDR3 reads CASRGDRETQYF. Written as DNA, the CDR3 is TGTGCCAGCAGGGGGGACAGGGAGACCCAGTACTTC.

This clone was picked up a small number of times. The chain uses TRBV4-1 and TRBJ2-2; 9 nucleotides line up with TRBD2. CDR3 length: 16 residues. Germline-derived CDR1 and CDR2 are MGHRA and YSYEKL. V lost 3 bases and J lost 4; bases outside the gene matches: 6. CDR3 protein: CASSHVTSGGTGELFF. The CDR3 DNA follows: TGCGCCAGCAGCCATGTGACTAGCGGCGGCACCGGGGAGCTGTTTTTT.

The J gene is TRBJ2-7, the V gene TRBV5-1, with 9 bases identical to TRBD2. The J segment lost 4 bases and the V segment lost 4 bases, leaving 6 bases of the junction unmatched. The CDR3 is made up of 14 amino acids. The germline V gene encodes CDR1 SGHRS and CDR2 YFSETQ. Here the CDR3 reads CASSAGGFEYEQYF. CDR3 nucleotides: TGCGCCAGCAGCGCGGGGGGGTTCGAATACGAGCAGTACTTC.

The chain has TRBV5-1 and TRBJ2-2; 8 bases agree with TRBD2. Trimming at V came to 4 bases and at J to 4 bases, leaving 12 bases not matched to a gene. Germline-derived CDR1 and CDR2 are SGHRS and YFSETQ. This CDR3 spans 17 amino acids. The CDR3 here is CASSPVGAGDGTGELFF. The DNA of the CDR3 is TGCGCCAGCAGCCCGGTTGGAGCGGGAGATGGCACCGGGGAGCTGTTTTTT.

The chain uses TRBV9 and TRBJ2-3; 16 nucleotides match TRBD2. Per the germline V gene, CDR1 is SGDLS and CDR2 is YYNGEE. After removal of 5 bases from V and 2 bases from J, the junction contained 11 bases not matched to a gene. The CDR3 contains 19 residues. This chain's CDR3 is CASRGLAGGPPSNTDTQYF. The CDR3, as DNA: TGTGCCAGCAGGGGACTAGCGGGAGGGCCCCCCTCTAACACAGATACGCAGTATTTT.

The V gene is TRBV7-2, the J gene TRBJ2-7, with TRBD2 identical over 12 bases. Germline values: CDR1 SGHTA, CDR2 FQGNSA. V gave up 5 bases and J gave up 2 bases; unmatched junction bases: 7. CDR3 size: 16 residues. CDR3 bases: TGTGCCAGCAGCCCTTCCCGACTAGCGGGAGCCTACGAGCAGTACTTC. Protein: CASSPSRLAGAYEQYF.

The genes are TRBV27 and TRBJ2-7; D perhaps matches TRBD2 (5 bases). The CDR3 is 15 residues long. Trimming removed 2 bases at V and 3 bases at J, with 14 bases between. The germline V gene encodes CDR1 MNHEY and CDR2 SMNVEV (reference sequence). This chain's CDR3 is CASSLRGGGLYEQYF. As DNA, the CDR3 is TGTGCCAGCAGTTTACGGGGTGGAGGCCTCTACGAGCAGTACTTC.

V and J are TRBV6-5 and TRBJ1-2; 7 bases match TRBD1. V was clipped by 4 bases and J by 8 bases; unmatched bases: 7. The germline CDR1 and CDR2 sequences are MNHEY and SVGAGI. The CDR3 covers 13 residues. The CDR3 sequence is CASSSPTGLGYTF. The CDR3 nucleotides are TGTGCCAGCAGTTCCCCGACAGGGCTGGGCTACACCTTC.